The T cell receptor (beta chain) under discussion was sequenced for a study of cytomegalovirus exposure and HLA in healthy donors. The germline gives CDR1 MDHEN, CDR2 SYDVKM. This CDR3 contains 12 residues. The PCR used 60 Vbeta and 13 Jbeta primers. The method was immunoSEQ multiplex PCR; TCRdb's version includes in-frame clones alone and lacks a portion of them. The specimen's table records about 90,000 clones. Worth noting for this clone: The junction differs from germline at one of its ends, possibly a read error.

The chain has TRBV28 and TRBJ2-5; D might be TRBD2 (6 bases). The sequence came from a woman in her thirties in good health and CMV-seronegative. Sequencing input: PBMCs. CDR3 nucleotides: TGTGCCAGTAATAAAGGGGAGGCCCGAGGGCACTTC. Translation: CASNKGEARGHF. The full variable domain, in which reference TRBV28 and TRBJ2-5 provide the parts outside the CDR3, is DVKVTQSSRYLVKRTGEKVFLECVQDMDHENMFWYRQDPGLGLRLIYFSYDVKMKEKGDIPEGYSVSREKKERFSLILESASTNQTSMYLCASNKGEARGHFGPGTRLLVL.